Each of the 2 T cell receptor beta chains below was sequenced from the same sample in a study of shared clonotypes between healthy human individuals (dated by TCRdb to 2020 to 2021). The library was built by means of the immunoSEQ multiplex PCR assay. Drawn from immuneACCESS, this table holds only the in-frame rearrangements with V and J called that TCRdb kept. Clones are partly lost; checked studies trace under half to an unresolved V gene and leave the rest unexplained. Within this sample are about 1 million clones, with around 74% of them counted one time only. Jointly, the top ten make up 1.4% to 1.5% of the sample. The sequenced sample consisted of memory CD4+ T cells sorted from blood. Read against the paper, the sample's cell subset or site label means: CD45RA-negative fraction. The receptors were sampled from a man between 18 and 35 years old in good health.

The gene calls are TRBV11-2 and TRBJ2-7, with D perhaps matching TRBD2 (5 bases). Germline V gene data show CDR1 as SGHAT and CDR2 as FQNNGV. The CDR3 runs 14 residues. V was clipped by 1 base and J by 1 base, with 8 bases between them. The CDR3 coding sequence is TGTGCCAGCAGCTTAGGCCAGCGGTCCTACGAGCAGTACTTC. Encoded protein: CASSLGQRSYEQYF.

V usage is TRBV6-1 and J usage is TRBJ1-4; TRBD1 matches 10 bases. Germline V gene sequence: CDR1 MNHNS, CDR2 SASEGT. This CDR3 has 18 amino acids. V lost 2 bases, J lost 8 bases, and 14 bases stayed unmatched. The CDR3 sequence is CASSEWGGQGSLGEKLFF. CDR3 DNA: TGTGCCAGCAGTGAATGGGGGGGACAGGGGAGTCTGGGCGAAAAACTGTTTTTT.